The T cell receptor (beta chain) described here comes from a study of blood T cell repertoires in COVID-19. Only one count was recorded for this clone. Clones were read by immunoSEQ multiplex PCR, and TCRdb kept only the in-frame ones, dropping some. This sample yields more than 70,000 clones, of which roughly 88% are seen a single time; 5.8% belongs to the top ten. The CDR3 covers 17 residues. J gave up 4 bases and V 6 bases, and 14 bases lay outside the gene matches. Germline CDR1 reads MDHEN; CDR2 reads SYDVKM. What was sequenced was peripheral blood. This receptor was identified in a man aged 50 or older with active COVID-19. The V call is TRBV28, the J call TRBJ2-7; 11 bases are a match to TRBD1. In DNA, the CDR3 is TGTGCCAGCAGACGTTCAGGACAGGGGGCAAAAGATTACGAGCAGTACTTC. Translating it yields CASRRSGQGAKDYEQYF. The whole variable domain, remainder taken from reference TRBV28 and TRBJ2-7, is DVKVTQSSRYLVKRTGEKVFLECVQDMDHENMFWYRQDPGLGLRLIYFSYDVKMKEKGDIPEGYSVSREKKERFSLILESASTNQTSMYLCASRRSGQGAKDYEQYFGPGTRLTVT.